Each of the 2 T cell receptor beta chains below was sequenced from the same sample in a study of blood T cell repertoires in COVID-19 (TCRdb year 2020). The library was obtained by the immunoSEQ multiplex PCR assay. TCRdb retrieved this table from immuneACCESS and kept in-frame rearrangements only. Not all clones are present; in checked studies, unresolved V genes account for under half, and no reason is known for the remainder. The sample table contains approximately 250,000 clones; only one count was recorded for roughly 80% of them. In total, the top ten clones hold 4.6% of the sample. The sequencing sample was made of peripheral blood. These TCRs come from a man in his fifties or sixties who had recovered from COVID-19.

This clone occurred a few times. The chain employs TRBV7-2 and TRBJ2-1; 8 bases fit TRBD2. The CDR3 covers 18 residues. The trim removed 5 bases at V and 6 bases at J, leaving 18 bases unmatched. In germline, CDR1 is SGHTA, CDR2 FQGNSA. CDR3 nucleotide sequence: TGTGCCAGCAGCGGCCCCAACTATGGCGGGGGGAAAAGCAATGAGCAGTTCTTC. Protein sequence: CASSGPNYGGGKSNEQFF.

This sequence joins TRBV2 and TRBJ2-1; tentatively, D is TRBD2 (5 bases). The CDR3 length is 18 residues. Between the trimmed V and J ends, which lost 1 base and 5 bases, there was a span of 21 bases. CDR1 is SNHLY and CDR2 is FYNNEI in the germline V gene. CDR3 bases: TGTGCCAGCAGTGAAGACCCTTCGGGGATTGCCGTGAACAATGAGCAGTTCTTC. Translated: CASSEDPSGIAVNNEQFF.